Listed here are 17 T cell receptor beta chains from one sample, sequenced in a study of molecular identifiers for immune sequencing clone quantification. TCRdb re-called the PCR reads through MiXCR, storing one row per CDR3 protein. The data show about 640,000 distinct CDR3 sequences, just under 20% seen once. Sequencing was carried out using naive CD8+ T cells from blood, with Jurkat cell RNA spiked in. Subset described: FACS-sorted CD8+CD4-CCR7+CD45RA+ naive T cells. These TCRs come from a human donor in good health. Some libraries in this study had Jurkat cell RNA spiked in.

This clonotype was observed at least ten times. CDR3 coding DNA: TGTGCCAGCAGCCAAGACAGTTGGGGCGAGCAGTACTTC. It codes for CASSQDSWGEQYF. The rearrangement joins TRBV3-1 to TRBJ2-7, with no clear D. The germline V gene has CDR1 LGHDT and CDR2 YNNKEL (reference sequence). The CDR3 is made up of 13 amino acids. V shed 0 bases and J shed 6 bases, with 9 bases lying between them.

Ten or more counts support this clonotype. The chain has TRBV19 and TRBJ2-4, with no clear D. The CDR3 has 15 residues. V lost 1 base to trimming and J lost 6 bases, with 13 bases between them. Germline V gives CDR1 LNHDA, CDR2 SQIVND (reference sequence). In DNA form, the CDR3 reads TGTGCCAGTAGTATAGGGGGTAAGCCCGGAAACATTCAGTACTTC. Translating gives CASSIGGKPGNIQYF.

Concerning this clonotype itself: This could be a read error, since a much larger clone is one nucleotide away. V gene TRBV12-3 or TRBV12-4 combines with J gene TRBJ2-7, with 7 positions matching TRBD1. The CDR3 has 15 amino acids. The CDR3 protein is CAGSFTTGLSLEQYF. CDR3 sequence (DNA): TGTGCCGGCAGTTTCACGACAGGGCTTAGCCTCGAGCAGTACTTC.

In its sample, this clonotype was seen many times. The V gene is TRBV6-2 or TRBV6-3, the J gene TRBJ2-3; D is uncertain. Trimming removed 10 bases at V and 0 bases at J, with 11 bases between. The length of the CDR3 is 13 residues. CDR1 is MNHEY, CDR2 SVGEGT, per germline. CDR3 nucleotides: TGTGCCACGGGCGGTGCTAGCACAGATACGCAGTATTTT. Translation: CATGGASTDTQYF.

There are many counts of this clonotype. The chain has TRBV2 and TRBJ2-5; D gene unclear. This CDR3 has 14 amino acids. Germline lookup yields CDR1 SNHLY and CDR2 FYNNEI. V lost 1 base, J lost 1 base, and 7 bases lay in between. Here the CDR3 DNA reads TGTGCCAGCAGTGAAGGGTCCATCCAAGAGACCCAGTACTTC. Protein sequence: CASSEGSIQETQYF.

The sample holds many counts of this clonotype. The chain carries TRBV6-1 and TRBJ2-1, with D perhaps being TRBD1 or TRBD2 (5 bases each). V lost 3 bases to trimming and J lost 8 bases, with 23 bases between them. Germline loops: CDR1 MNHNS, CDR2 SASEGT. There are 17 residues in the CDR3. Here the CDR3 DNA reads TGTGCCAGCAGTGACCGTGACCAGGGTTCGGGGTACGATGAGCAGTTCTTC. This gives the protein CASSDRDQGSGYDEQFF.

The chain couples TRBV20-1 to TRBJ2-7, with unresolved D. The germline CDR1 and CDR2 sequences are DFQATT and SNEGSKA (reference sequence). Trimming took off 3 bases at V and 3 bases at J, with 9 bases between the two ends. CDR3 length: 12 residues. As DNA, the CDR3 is TGCAGTGCTAGTGATTGGGGCTACGAGCAGTACTTC. Translating gives CSASDWGYEQYF.

V is TRBV5-1 and J is TRBJ2-7; 10 nucleotides match TRBD1. The V gene end was trimmed by 4 bases and the J gene end by 3 bases; junction bases not matched to a gene: 13. Germline V gene data show CDR1 as SGHRS and CDR2 as YFSETQ. The CDR3 length is 17 residues. CDR3 DNA: TGCGCCAGCAGCAGGCACATGGGACAGGGGTTGATCTACGAGCAGTACTTC. This translates into CASSRHMGQGLIYEQYF.

There are a few counts of this clonotype. The chain combines TRBV7-8 with TRBJ2-2; TRBD1 aligns across 8 bases. This CDR3 is built from 16 residues. The V and J ends lost 3 bases and 5 bases, in that order; junction bases with no gene match: 8. Germline CDR1 and CDR2: SGHVS and FQNEAQ. The CDR3 region is CASSFDRGWGTGELFF. The CDR3 nucleotides are TGTGCCAGCAGCTTTGACAGGGGATGGGGAACCGGGGAGCTGTTTTTT.

This clonotype was picked up many times. The chain couples TRBV20-1 to TRBJ2-1; no clear D gene. V lost 3 bases to trimming and J lost 4 bases, with 19 bases between them. Germline V gene lookup returns CDR1 DFQATT and CDR2 SNEGSKA (reference sequence). The CDR3 length is 16 residues. CDR3 sequence: CSASRRMGYLYNEQFF. CDR3 bases: TGCAGTGCTAGCCGTAGAATGGGCTACTTATACAATGAGCAGTTCTTC.

Points on this clonotype: This may stem from a read error, because a much larger clone lies one nucleotide away. The chain employs TRBV20-1 and TRBJ1-6; a possible D gene is TRBD1 (5 bases). Germline lookup yields CDR1 DFQATT and CDR2 SNEGSKA (reference sequence). This CDR3 spans 19 amino acids. The CDR3 region has the DNA TGCAGTGCTAGAGGGGGTGACACGACAGTCCGCTCCTATAATTCACCCCTCTACTTT. Its protein product is CSARGGDTTVRSYNSPLYF.

This clonotype occurred many times. The chain couples TRBV7-3 to TRBJ2-1; D unclear. Trimming took 2 bases from V and 6 from J, leaving 8 bases between them. CDR1 and CDR2 (germline): SGHTA, FQGTGA. CDR3 length: 13 amino acids. CDR3 loop: CASSLELRNEQFF. In nucleotides, the CDR3 is TGTGCCAGCAGCTTAGAGTTGCGCAATGAGCAGTTCTTC.

For this clonotype: One end of the junction varies from germline; a read error may be responsible. CDR3 nucleotide sequence: TGTGCCAGTAGTTTATATCCGAACACTGAAGCTTTCTTT. Protein product: CASSLYPNTEAFF. This chain links TRBV28 with TRBJ1-1; D unclear. The germline gives CDR1 MDHEN, CDR2 SYDVKM. The CDR3 runs 13 residues.

Points on this clonotype: A much larger clone differs from this one at a single base, so this may be a read error. In nucleotides, the CDR3 is TGTGCCAGCGGTCCTCCCCCCGTATTAGCGGGAGTCTACGAGCAGTACTTC. Protein product: CASGPPPVLAGVYEQYF. The V and J genes are TRBV28 and TRBJ2-7; 9 positions match TRBD2. The V gene end was trimmed by 8 bases and the J gene end by 3 bases; junction bases not matched to a gene: 17. Germline CDR1 is MDHEN and CDR2 is SYDVKM. The CDR3 covers 17 residues. The full variable domain, with the rest looked up from reference TRBV28 and TRBJ2-7, is DVKVTQSSRYLVKRTGEKVFLECVQDMDHENMFWYRQDPGLGLRLIYFSYDVKMKEKGDIPEGYSVSREKKERFSLILESASTNQTSMYLCASGPPPVLAGVYEQYFGPGTRLTVT.

Only a few counts were recorded for this clonotype. The chain combines TRBV27 with TRBJ2-6; D remains ambiguous. Per the germline V gene, CDR1 is MNHEY and CDR2 is SMNVEV (reference sequence). The CDR3 spans 17 residues. Trimming left V 5 bases short and J 1 base short, with 15 bases between. CDR3 sequence (DNA): TGTGCCAGCAGTCCTCTCCCCATCCGATCTGGGGCCAACGTCCTGACTTTC. As protein: CASSPLPIRSGANVLTF. The whole variable domain, filled in from reference TRBV27 and TRBJ2-6, reads EAQVTQNPRYLITVTGKKLTVTCSQNMNHEYMSWYRQDPGLGLRQIYYSMNVEVTDKGDVPEGYKVSRKEKRNFPLILESPSPNQTSLYFCASSPLPIRSGANVLTFGAGSRLTVL.

This clonotype has more than one count but fewer than ten. The CDR3 protein is CASSHGTSGRRSSYEQYF. In nucleotides, the CDR3 is TGTGCCAGCAGCCACGGGACTAGCGGGAGGAGGAGCTCCTACGAGCAGTACTTC. J is TRBJ2-7 and V is TRBV7-9; 15 bases fit TRBD2. CDR1 and CDR2 from the germline V gene are SEHNR and FQNEAQ (reference sequence). J lost 0 bases, V lost 5 bases, and 8 bases had no gene match. This CDR3 is 18 amino acids long.

This clonotype was counted many times. V gene TRBV13 combines with J gene TRBJ2-7; the match to TRBD1 covers 7 bases. This CDR3 comprises 14 residues. Germline CDR1 reads PRHDT; CDR2 reads FYEKMQ (reference sequence). Unmatched junction bases numbered 5, after V lost 6 bases and J lost 0 bases. The CDR3 loop reads CASRPGQSSYEQYF. Here the CDR3 DNA reads TGTGCCAGCAGACCGGGACAGAGCTCCTACGAGCAGTACTTC.